A selection of T cell receptor beta chains follows, all from one sample in a study of blood T cell dynamics during melanoma immunotherapy. Assay: immunoSEQ multiplex PCR; the TCRdb copy retains only in-frame clones and omits some. Among over 10,000 clones, roughly 90% were seen once, and the ten largest hold around 3.3%. The sequences come from blood, collected from a patient treated with checkpoint blockade. The receptor source for this set is a human donor with melanoma. Each CDR3 is given with its conserved first and last residue. Only some rows state a clone size, as once, few, many or a class for expanded clones.

>TRBV5-1|NA
CASSLALGNEAFF
>TRBV28|NA
CASSLTGGASNQPQHF
>TRBV28|once
CASSSAGPPYNEQFF
>TRBV7-2|NA
CASSLGNGGRQETQYF
>TRBV2|NA
CASSESSSFIPHNEQFF
>TRBV7-2|few
CASSLDGTSGTGEQYF
>TRBV5-1|NA
CASSTGTGDQPQHF
>TRBV19|NA
CASRTPQAGSGEAFF
>TRBV29-1|NA
CSVEDMSGSSYEQYF
>TRBV6-1|NA
CASSREGGSNYGYTF
>TRBV12-5|NA
CASGETGTTYEQYF
>TRBV2|once
CASSGGQVRTYEQYF
>TRBV7-1|NA
CASSLRGQTQYF
>TRBV9|NA
CASSVAGWGQLTDTQYF
>TRBV5-6|NA
CASSPTENSYEQYF
>TRBV5-4|NA
CASSLLAGTGGYEQYF
>TRBV9|NA
CASSVVARVEVNTEAFF
>TRBV6-1|NA
CAATVSANTGELFF
>TRBV5-1|NA
CASSPDVGFGYTF
>TRBV25-1|once
CASSDPPLAGSDTQYF
>TRBV14|NA
CASSQDLLYSYNEQFF
>TRBV7-3|NA
CASSPQSPGEAFF
>TRBV5-1|NA
CASSLAAGALEQFF
>TRBV5-6|NA
CASRQGTDPIYGYTF
>TRBV6-1|NA
CASSPLTGGASGYTF
>TRBV7-9|NA
CASSQTGVTDTQYF
>TRBV18|NA
CASSLSEGNTEAFF
>TRBV7-1|NA
CASSPTLDGYQPQHF
>TRBV2|few
CASNGARGLANEKLFF
>TRBV19|once
CASSIEGGTGELFF
>TRBV28|NA
CASSSYTYSGNTIYF
>TRBV4-3|once
CASSGTGGRAEDTQYF
>TRBV19|NA
CASSSPGLSTGELFF
>TRBV14|NA
CASSSPMSSYNEQFF
>TRBV2|NA
CASSDRGQGAQGYTF
>TRBV11-2|NA
CASSPSSSYNEQFF
>TRBV7-6|NA
CASSLADRGRSSGNTIYF
>TRBV7-6|NA
CASSLGLAGGGGRTDTQYF
>TRBV29-1|NA
CSSIQGSYNEQFF
>TRBV7-9|NA
CASSTEKETQYF